This T cell receptor beta chain emerged from a study of OX40 agonist ivuxolimab in advanced cancers. Study observations and caveats: Antigen specificity of clonally expanded peripheral T cells was not established.

TCRdb keeps only in-frame clones here, not all; method: immunoSEQ multiplex PCR. This sample has 60,000 to 95,000 clones, with roughly 90% found just once. As concerns this clone: Its antigen remains unidentified.

Germline-derived CDR1 and CDR2 are SGHRS and YFSETQ. This CDR3 spans 16 amino acids. With V trimmed by 5 bases and J by 6 bases, 13 bases remained unmatched. The chain couples TRBV5-1 to TRBJ2-4; 8 positions match TRBD1. This specimen was CD4+ or CD8+ T cells sorted from blood, taken in a trial of the OX40 agonist ivuxolimab. The origin of this receptor is an adult with an advanced solid tumor such as melanoma, head and neck, liver or kidney cancer. CDR3 protein: CASRQNSDGQGNIQYF. The CDR3, as DNA: TGCGCCAGCAGGCAGAATTCGGACGGACAGGGAAACATTCAGTACTTC.